What follows describes a single T cell receptor (beta chain). cDNA synthesis used the whole RNA isolate, giving expressed TCRB sequences. Using immunoSEQ multiplex PCR, the repertoire was profiled, and TCRdb retains in-frame clones only, with some absent. The table lists a few hundred thousand clones, approximately 15% of them singletons, with 0.019% in the top ten. The data belong to a study of beta chain features in type 1 diabetes. CDR1 is SGHTA, CDR2 FQGNSA, per germline. The CDR3 totals 15 residues. V lost 3 bases and J lost 5; bases outside the gene matches: 1. The sample was naive CD4+ T cells from blood. The TCR sequence derives from a woman between 18 and 29 years old in good health. V gene TRBV7-2 combines with J gene TRBJ2-1, with 13 positions matching TRBD2. CDR3: CASSFTSGRDNEQFF. The CDR3, as DNA: TGTGCCAGCAGCTTCACTAGCGGGAGGGACAATGAGCAGTTCTTC.